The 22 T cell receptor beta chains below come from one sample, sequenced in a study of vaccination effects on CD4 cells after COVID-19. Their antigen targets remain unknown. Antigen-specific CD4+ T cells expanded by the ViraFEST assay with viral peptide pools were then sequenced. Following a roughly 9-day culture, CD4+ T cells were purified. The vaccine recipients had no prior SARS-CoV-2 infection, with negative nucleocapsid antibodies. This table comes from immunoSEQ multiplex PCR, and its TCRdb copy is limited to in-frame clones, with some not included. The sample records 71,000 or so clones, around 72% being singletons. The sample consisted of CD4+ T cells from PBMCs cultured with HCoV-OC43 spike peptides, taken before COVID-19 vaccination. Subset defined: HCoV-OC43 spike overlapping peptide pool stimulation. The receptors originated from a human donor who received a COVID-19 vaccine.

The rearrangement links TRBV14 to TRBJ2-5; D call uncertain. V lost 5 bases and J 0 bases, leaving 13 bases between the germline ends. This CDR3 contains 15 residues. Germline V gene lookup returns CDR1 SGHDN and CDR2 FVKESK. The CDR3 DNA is TGTGCCAGCAGCAACGCGAGTTGGTACCAAGAGACCCAGTACTTC. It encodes CASSNASWYQETQYF. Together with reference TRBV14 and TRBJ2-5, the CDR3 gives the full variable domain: EAGVTQFPSHSVIEKGQTVTLRCDPISGHDNLYWYRRVMGKEIKFLLHFVKESKQDESGMPNNRFLAERTGGTYSTLKVQPAELEDSGVYFCASSNASWYQETQYFGPGTRLLVL.

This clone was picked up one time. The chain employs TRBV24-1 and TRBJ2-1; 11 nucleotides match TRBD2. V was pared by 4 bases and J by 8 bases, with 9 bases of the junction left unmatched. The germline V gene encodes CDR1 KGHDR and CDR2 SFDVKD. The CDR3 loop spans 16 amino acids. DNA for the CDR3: TGTGCCACCAGTGACCCTAGCGGGGGGCAATATGATGAGCAGTTCTTC. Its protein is CATSDPSGGQYDEQFF.

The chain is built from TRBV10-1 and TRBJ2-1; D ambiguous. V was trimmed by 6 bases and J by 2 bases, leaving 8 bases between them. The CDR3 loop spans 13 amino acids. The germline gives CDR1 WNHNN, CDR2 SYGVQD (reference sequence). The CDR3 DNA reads TGCGCCAGCAGCCTCTTCCCCTACAATGAGCAGTTCTTC. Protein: CASSLFPYNEQFF.

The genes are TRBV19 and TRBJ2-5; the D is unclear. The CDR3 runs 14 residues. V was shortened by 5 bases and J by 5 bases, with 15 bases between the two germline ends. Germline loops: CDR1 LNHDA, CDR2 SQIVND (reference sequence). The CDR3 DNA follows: TGTGCCAGTAGTGAAGGCAGCGCCAGGGAGACCCAGTACTTC. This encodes CASSEGSARETQYF.

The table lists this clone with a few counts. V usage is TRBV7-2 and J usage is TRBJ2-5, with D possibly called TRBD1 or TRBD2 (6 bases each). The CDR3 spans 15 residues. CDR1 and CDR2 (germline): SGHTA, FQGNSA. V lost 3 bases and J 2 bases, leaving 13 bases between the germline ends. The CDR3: CASSLGGLTQETQYF. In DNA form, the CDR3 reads TGTGCCAGCAGCTTGGGGGGCTTAACGCAAGAGACCCAGTACTTC.

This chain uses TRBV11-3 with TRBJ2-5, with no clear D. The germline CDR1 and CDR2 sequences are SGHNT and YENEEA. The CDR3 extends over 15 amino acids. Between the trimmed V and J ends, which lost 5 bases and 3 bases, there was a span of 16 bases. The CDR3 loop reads CASSLSMDGKETQYF. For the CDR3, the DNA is TGTGCCAGCAGCCTTTCGATGGACGGAAAAGAGACCCAGTACTTC.

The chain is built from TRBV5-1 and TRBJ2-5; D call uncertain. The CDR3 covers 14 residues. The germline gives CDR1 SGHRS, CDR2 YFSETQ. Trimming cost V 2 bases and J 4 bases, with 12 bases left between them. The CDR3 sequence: CASSFGPGSETQYF. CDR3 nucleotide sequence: TGCGCCAGCAGCTTCGGACCCGGGTCAGAGACCCAGTACTTC.

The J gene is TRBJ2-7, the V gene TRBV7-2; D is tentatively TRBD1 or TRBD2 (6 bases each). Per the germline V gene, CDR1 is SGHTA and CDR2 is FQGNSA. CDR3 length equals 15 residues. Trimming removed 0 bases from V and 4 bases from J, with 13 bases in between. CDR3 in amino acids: CASSLALGGLYEQYV. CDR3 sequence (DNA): TGTGCCAGCAGCTTAGCGCTAGGGGGGCTATACGAGCAGTACGTC.

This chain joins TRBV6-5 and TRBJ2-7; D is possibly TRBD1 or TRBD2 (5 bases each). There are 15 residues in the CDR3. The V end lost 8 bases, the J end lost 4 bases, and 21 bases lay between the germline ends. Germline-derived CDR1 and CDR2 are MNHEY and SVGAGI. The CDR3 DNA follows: TGTGCCAGCTTACCCGGGGCAGGGAGCAGATACGAGCAGTACGTC. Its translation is CASLPGAGSRYEQYV.

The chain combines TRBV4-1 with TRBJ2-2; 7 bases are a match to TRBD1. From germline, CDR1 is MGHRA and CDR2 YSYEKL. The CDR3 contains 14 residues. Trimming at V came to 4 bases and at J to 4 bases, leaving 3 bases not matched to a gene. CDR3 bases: TGCGCCAGCAGCCCACAGGGGACCACCGGGGAGCTGTTTTTT. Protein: CASSPQGTTGELFF.

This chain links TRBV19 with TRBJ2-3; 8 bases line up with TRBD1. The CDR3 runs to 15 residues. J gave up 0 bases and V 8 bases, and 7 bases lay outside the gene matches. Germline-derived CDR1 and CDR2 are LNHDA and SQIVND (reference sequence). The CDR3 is CASGAGTGSTDTQYF. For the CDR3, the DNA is TGTGCCAGTGGGGCCGGGACAGGAAGCACAGATACGCAGTATTTT.

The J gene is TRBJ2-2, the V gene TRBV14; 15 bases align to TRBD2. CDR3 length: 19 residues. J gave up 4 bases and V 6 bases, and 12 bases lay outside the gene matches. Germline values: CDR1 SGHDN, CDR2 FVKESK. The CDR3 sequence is CASRRTSGGANLATGELFF. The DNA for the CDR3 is TGTGCCAGCAGACGGACTAGCGGGGGGGCGAATCTCGCCACCGGGGAGCTGTTTTTT.

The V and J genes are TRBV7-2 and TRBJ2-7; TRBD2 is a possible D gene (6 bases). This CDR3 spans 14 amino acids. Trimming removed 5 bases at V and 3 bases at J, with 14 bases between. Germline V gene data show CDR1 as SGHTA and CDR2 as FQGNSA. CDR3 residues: CASSLLMRGYEQYV. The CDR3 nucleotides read TGTGCCAGCAGCCTACTCATGCGGGGCTACGAGCAGTACGTC.

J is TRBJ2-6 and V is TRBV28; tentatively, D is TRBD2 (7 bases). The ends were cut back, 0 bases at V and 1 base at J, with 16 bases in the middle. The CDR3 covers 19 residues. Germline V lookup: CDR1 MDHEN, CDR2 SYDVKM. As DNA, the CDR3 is TGTGCCAGCAGTTTATGGGATGGGGGGGCGGGTTCTGGGGCCAACGTCCTGACTTTC. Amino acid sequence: CASSLWDGGAGSGANVLTF.

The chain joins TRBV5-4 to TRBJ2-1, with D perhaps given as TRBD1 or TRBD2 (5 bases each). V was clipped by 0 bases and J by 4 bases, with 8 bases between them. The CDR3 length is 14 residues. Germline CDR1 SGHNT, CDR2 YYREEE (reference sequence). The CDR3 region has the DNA TGTGCCAGCAGCTTGGCAGGGAGATACAATGAGCAGTTCTTC. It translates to CASSLAGRYNEQFF.

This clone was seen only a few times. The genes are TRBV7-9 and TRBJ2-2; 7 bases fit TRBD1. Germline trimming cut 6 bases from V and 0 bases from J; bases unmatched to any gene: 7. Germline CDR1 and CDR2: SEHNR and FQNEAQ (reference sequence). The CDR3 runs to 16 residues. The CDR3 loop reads CASSRRGQTNTGELFF. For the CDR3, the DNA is TGTGCCAGCAGTAGAAGGGGACAGACGAACACCGGGGAGCTGTTTTTT.

The CDR3 spells CASSRFQETQYF. The CDR3 coding sequence is TGTGCCAGCAGCCGGTTCCAAGAGACCCAGTACTTC. J is TRBJ2-5 and V is TRBV7-3; D gene uncertain. CDR1 SGHTA and CDR2 FQGTGA come from the germline V gene. The V end was cut by 5 bases, the J end by 1 base, with 5 bases between. The CDR3 has 12 amino acids.

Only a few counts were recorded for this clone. CDR3 residues: CAISGGGNEQFF. In nucleotides, the CDR3 is TGTGCCATTTCGGGGGGTGGGAATGAGCAGTTCTTC. This chain links TRBV10-3 with TRBJ2-1, with TRBD2 matching over 7 bases. The germline CDR1 and CDR2 sequences are ENHRY and SYGVKD. J lost 7 bases, V lost 9 bases, and 6 bases had no gene match. The CDR3 is 12 amino acids.

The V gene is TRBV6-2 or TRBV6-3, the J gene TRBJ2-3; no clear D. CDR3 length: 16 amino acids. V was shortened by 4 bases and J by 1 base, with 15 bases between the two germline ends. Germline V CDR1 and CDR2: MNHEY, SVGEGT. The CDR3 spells CASSSPPLTRTDTQYF. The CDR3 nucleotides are TGTGCCAGCAGTTCCCCTCCACTAACCCGCACAGATACGCAGTATTTT.

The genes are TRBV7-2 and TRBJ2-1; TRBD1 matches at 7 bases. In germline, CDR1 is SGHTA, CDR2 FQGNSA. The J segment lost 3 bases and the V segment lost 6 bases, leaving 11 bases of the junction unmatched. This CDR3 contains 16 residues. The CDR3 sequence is CASSSRQGQLYNEQFF. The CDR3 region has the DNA TGTGCCAGCAGTTCGCGACAGGGCCAACTCTACAATGAGCAGTTCTTC. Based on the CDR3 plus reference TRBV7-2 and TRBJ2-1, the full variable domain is GAGVSQSPSNKVTEKGKDVELRCDPISGHTALYWYRQSLGQGLEFLIYFQGNSAPDKSGLPSDRFSAERTGGSVSTLTIQRTQQEDSAVYLCASSSRQGQLYNEQFFGPGTRLTVL.

The CDR3 bases are TGCAGCGTTGCGGGACAAAGGGGTGAAAAACTGTTTTTT. Its protein is CSVAGQRGEKLFF. The J gene is TRBJ1-4, the V gene TRBV29-1; tentative D call: TRBD1 (6 bases). This CDR3 region has 13 residues. CDR1 is SQVTM, CDR2 ANQGSEA, per germline. The V and J ends lost 4 bases and 7 bases respectively, with 13 bases between them.

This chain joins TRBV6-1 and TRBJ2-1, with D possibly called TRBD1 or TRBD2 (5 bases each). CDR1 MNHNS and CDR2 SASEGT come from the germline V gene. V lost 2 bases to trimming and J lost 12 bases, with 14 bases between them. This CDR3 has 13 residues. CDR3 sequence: CASSERGPEGQFF. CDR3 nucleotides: TGTGCCAGCAGTGAAAGGGGACCGGAAGGGCAGTTCTTC.